This T cell receptor beta chain was obtained from a study of a mutant IDH1 vaccine in newly diagnosed glioma (TCRdb year 2021). For context, the study as a whole: Vaccination started 4-6 weeks after radiotherapy alone, or was given together with temozolomide cycles in the groups whose treatment included chemotherapy. The approximately 32 treated patients were roughly 60% male and roughly 40% female, with a mean age of roughly 42 years. Prior to enrollment, standard therapy consisting of radiotherapy alone, temozolomide alone, or radiochemotherapy with temozolomide had been administered to patients, with the combination being received by most patients. The week-35 safety follow-up was designated visit V12, and the week-47 end of study was designated visit V13. Peripheral blood was drawn at six visits: V03 (baseline), V05, V07, V10, V12 and V13. For exploratory analyses, longitudinal TCRB deep sequencing was carried out in some 25 treated patients wherever samples were available. What the study reported, not specific to this receptor: The authors noted that analyses of patient blood samples could not be reproduced because of sample limitations. Immune responses induced by the vaccine were seen in roughly 95% of patients across multiple MHC alleles. No apparent relationship was observed between pseudoprogression and alterations in the top peripheral T cell clonotypes detected by TCRB sequencing. Selection of PBMC samples for TCRB deep sequencing was based on availability.

The intended sense of this specimen's time point label: week 47, end of study. Each vaccine dose was 300 ug of a 20-mer mutant IDH1 peptide in Montanide, given subcutaneously with topical imiquimod. Across visits V03 through V10, patients got a total of eight vaccinations, given in weeks 1, 3, 5, 7, 11, 15, 19 and 23. The donors had newly diagnosed IDH1-mutant astrocytomas of WHO grade 3 or 4 that showed loss of nuclear ATRX. The samples were drawn from NOA16, a multicentre, single-arm, open-label phase I trial in Germany that tested a mutant IDH1 peptide vaccine in humans for the first time. Genomic DNA for TCRB sequencing was extracted from EDTA blood using the DNeasy Blood and Tissue Kit. Regarding this clone: The antigen it recognizes is unknown. Base qualities were left out, and no much larger clone turns up one base away.

V trim: 2 bases; J trim: 7 bases; unmatched bases: 6. Spanning cysteine to phenylalanine, the CDR3 consists of 15 amino acids. The retained sequence is limited to the CDR3, 45 bases, with the frame set at the first base. CDR1 is given as LNHNV and CDR2 as YYDKDF, both from the germline V gene (reference sequence). The library was prepared using the immunoSEQ multiplex PCR assay. Following the manufacturer's protocol, the hsTCRB Kit was used to amplify rearranged TCR beta chain sequences. TCRB libraries were sequenced on an Illumina MiSeq. The authors processed their data as follows. Demultiplexing, trimming and gene mapping were performed with the kit vendor's proprietary platform. Entries here come from immuneACCESS through TCRdb and include only in-frame sequences with V and J called. Some clones fail to appear in such tables; in the studies checked, an unresolved V gene covers under half of the shortfall, and the cause of the remainder is unknown. The V and J calls and clone size are taken from that table; D and trimming were inferred from the DNA. The sample includes approximately 21,000 clones, with 84% observed a single time. Clones ranked in the top ten supply approximately 3% of the sample.

This specimen was PBMCs, taken from a glioma patient whose treatment included an IDH1 peptide vaccine. The chain couples TRBV15 to TRBJ2-1, with 9 central nucleotides matching TRBD2. The source is a man between 40 and 49 years old with glioma. At the DNA level, the sequence is TGTGCCACCAGCAGAATAGCGGGAGCTGGGAATGAGCAGTTCTTC. Translated, it reads CATSRIAGAGNEQFF.